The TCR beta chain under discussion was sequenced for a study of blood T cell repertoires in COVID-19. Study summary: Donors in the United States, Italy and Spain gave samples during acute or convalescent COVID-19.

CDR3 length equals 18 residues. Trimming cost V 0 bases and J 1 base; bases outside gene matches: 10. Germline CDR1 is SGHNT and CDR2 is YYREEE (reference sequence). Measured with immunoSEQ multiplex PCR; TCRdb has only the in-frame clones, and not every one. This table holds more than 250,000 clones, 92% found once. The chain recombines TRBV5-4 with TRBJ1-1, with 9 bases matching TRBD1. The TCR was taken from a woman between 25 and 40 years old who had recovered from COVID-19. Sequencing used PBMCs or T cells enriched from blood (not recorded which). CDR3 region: CASSLDGTGRPPNTEAFF. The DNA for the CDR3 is TGTGCCAGCAGCTTGGATGGGACAGGGAGACCACCGAACACTGAAGCTTTCTTT.